This is a list of T cell receptor beta chains from one sample in a study of cytomegalovirus exposure and HLA in healthy donors. The table came from immunoSEQ multiplex PCR; TCRdb's copy has only in-frame clones and leaves some out. The repertoire holds approximately 150,000 clones, with more than 75% as singletons. Sequences were obtained from PBMCs. Receptors originate from a woman aged 40 to 50 in good health and CMV-seronegative. The CDR3 runs from the conserved cysteine through the conserved F or W. D genes are given only for firm matches. For some rows the clone size is stated as once, few or many, or as a class when expanded; others skip it.

J gene	CDR3 length	V gene	D gene	clone size	CDR3 protein	CDR3 DNA
TRBJ1-4	16	TRBV28	-	-	CASSFPTGATNEKLFF	TGTGCCAGCAGTTTTCCGACAGGCGCCACTAATGAAAAACTGTTTTTT
TRBJ2-5	15	TRBV7-7	TRBD1	-	CASSLGQGGQETQYF	TGTGCCAGCAGCCTCGGACAGGGGGGACAAGAGACCCAGTACTTC
TRBJ1-3	16	TRBV7-2	-	-	CASSLAGAGSGNTIYF	TGTGCCAGCAGCTTAGCAGGGGCCGGCTCTGGAAACACCATATATTTT
TRBJ2-2	15	TRBV14	-	-	CASSSGGPGTGELFF	TGTGCCAGCAGCTCCGGAGGGCCGGGCACCGGGGAGCTGTTTTTT
TRBJ2-1	13	TRBV25-1	-	-	CASSDRPYNEQFF	TGTGCCAGCAGTGACAGGCCATACAATGAGCAGTTCTTC
TRBJ2-5	16	TRBV11-3	TRBD1	-	CASSLDGQGLLETQYF	TGTGCCAGCAGCTTAGATGGACAGGGACTTCTTGAGACCCAGTACTTC
TRBJ2-7	17	TRBV27	TRBD2	-	CASSLLSWGGFSYEQYF	TGTGCCAGCAGTTTACTTTCGTGGGGGGGGTTTTCCTACGAGCAGTACTTC
TRBJ1-2	12	TRBV11-3	-	-	CASSFSGYGYTF	TGTGCCAGCAGCTTCTCGGGTTATGGCTACACCTTC
TRBJ2-1	15	TRBV4-2	TRBD2	once	CASSQGTSVYNEQFF	TGTGCCAGCAGCCAAGGGACTAGCGTGTACAATGAGCAGTTCTTC
TRBJ2-3	15	TRBV2	-	few	CASSFTGGPRDTQYF	TGTGCCAGCAGTTTCACCGGCGGGCCCCGGGATACGCAGTATTTT
TRBJ2-5	14	TRBV12-5	-	-	CASGPTRGQETQYF	TGTGCTAGTGGTCCTACCAGGGGCCAAGAGACCCAGTACTTC
TRBJ2-1	15	TRBV5-4	TRBD2	-	CASNRGGQNNNEQFF	TGTGCCAGCAATCGGGGGGGTCAAAACAACAATGAGCAGTTCTTC
TRBJ2-4	16	TRBV15	-	-	CATSEEKTGAKNIQYF	TGTGCCACCAGCGAAGAAAAAACAGGTGCCAAAAACATTCAGTACTTC
TRBJ2-2	16	TRBV14	TRBD1	once	CASSQREQGKSGELFF	TGTGCCAGCAGCCAACGTGAACAGGGGAAGAGCGGGGAGCTGTTTTTT
TRBJ2-1	15	TRBV6-1	-	-	CASSEEPSGYNEQFF	TGTGCCAGCAGTGAAGAACCGTCGGGCTACAATGAGCAGTTCTTC
TRBJ2-7	15	TRBV10-2	TRBD1	-	CASSDGTGRKNEQYF	TGCGCCAGCAGTGACGGGACAGGGAGGAAGAACGAGCAGTACTTC
TRBJ2-7	14	TRBV9	TRBD1	-	CASSPGQGAYEQYF	TGTGCCAGCAGTCCGGGACAGGGGGCCTACGAGCAGTACTTC
TRBJ1-5	12	TRBV29-1	TRBD1	-	CSVRQGGQPQHF	TGCAGCGTCCGACAGGGAGGTCAGCCCCAGCATTTT
TRBJ2-3	14	TRBV7-3	TRBD1	-	CASSATGGADTQYF	TGTGCCAGCAGCGCGACAGGGGGCGCAGATACGCAGTATTTT
TRBJ2-5	14	TRBV5-1	-	-	CASSPPLAQETQYF	TGCGCCAGCAGCCCTCCACTAGCACAAGAGACCCAGTACTTC
TRBJ2-7	15	TRBV15	TRBD2	-	CATSRDNGERGEQYF	TGTGCCACCAGCAGAGATAATGGGGAGCGGGGCGAGCAGTACTTC
TRBJ2-4	15	TRBV5-8	TRBD1	-	CASSLAGTGGTTGDF	TGTGCCAGCAGCTTGGCCGGGACAGGGGGCACTACGGGTGACTTC
TRBJ2-7	15	TRBV11-2	TRBD2	-	CASSRGTSGTYEQYF	TGTGCCAGCAGCCGCGGGACTAGCGGGACCTACGAGCAGTACTTC
TRBJ1-6	18	TRBV14	TRBD1	once	CASSHFRHDFRGNSPLHF	TGTGCCAGCAGCCATTTCCGCCACGACTTCAGGGGGAATTCACCCCTCCACTTT
TRBJ2-4	14	TRBV14	-	-	CASSRDLRGNSQYF	TGTGCCAGCAGCCGCGACCTCAGGGGCAACAGTCAGTACTTC
TRBJ2-1	15	TRBV28	TRBD1	-	CASSPLTGVGNEQFF	TGTGCCAGCAGTCCCCTTACAGGGGTTGGGAATGAGCAGTTCTTC
TRBJ1-5	14	TRBV6-1	-	-	CASSESGQSQPQHF	TGTGCCAGCAGTGAATCAGGTCAAAGTCAGCCCCAGCATTTT
TRBJ1-2	16	TRBV19	-	once	CASFPQAGTTNYGYTF	TGTGCCAGTTTCCCCCAAGCAGGAACAACTAACTATGGCTACACCTTC
TRBJ1-2	18	TRBV4-1	TRBD1	once	CASSPHQRTGGPMGGYTF	TGCGCCAGCAGCCCGCACCAACGGACAGGGGGACCTATGGGTGGCTACACCTTC
TRBJ2-3	13	TRBV2	-	-	CAGTSGYTDTQYF	TGTGCCGGTACGTCGGGGTACACAGATACGCAGTATTTT
TRBJ2-7	16	TRBV4-1	TRBD1	-	CASSHESGTGVYEQYF	TGCGCCAGCAGCCATGAATCCGGGACAGGGGTCTACGAGCAGTACTTC
TRBJ1-1	13	TRBV6-6	-	-	CASSSPGGGEAFF	TGTGCCAGCAGTTCCCCGGGGGGAGGTGAAGCTTTCTTT
TRBJ2-7	18	TRBV5-1	TRBD2	-	CASSDGGSGSIVSYEQYF	TGCGCCAGCAGCGACGGCGGTAGCGGGAGCATTGTCTCCTACGAGCAGTACTTC
TRBJ1-1	14	TRBV5-4	TRBD1	-	CASSSGTGLSEAFF	TGTGCCAGCAGCTCCGGGACAGGGTTAAGTGAAGCTTTCTTT
TRBJ1-2	15	TRBV2	-	-	CASSDDQTATDGYTF	TGTGCCAGCAGTGACGACCAAACAGCTACAGATGGCTACACCTTC
TRBJ2-3	19	TRBV9	-	-	CASSARTGTASGGTDTQYF	TGTGCCAGCAGCGCCAGAACCGGGACAGCGTCGGGAGGGACAGATACGCAGTATTTT
TRBJ1-2	14	TRBV5-8	TRBD1	-	CASSFNRGQGGYTF	TGTGCCAGCAGCTTTAACAGGGGGCAAGGAGGCTACACCTTC
TRBJ2-7	14	TRBV7-8	TRBD1	-	CASSLGTGRDEQYF	TGTGCCAGCAGCTTAGGGACAGGGCGGGACGAGCAGTACTTC
TRBJ2-7	15	TRBV5-1	TRBD1	once	CASTQGDRFSYEQYF	TGCGCCAGCACCCAGGGGGACAGATTTTCCTACGAGCAGTACTTC
TRBJ1-1	12	TRBV11-3	-	-	CASSLADSRAFF	TGTGCCAGCAGCTTAGCCGACAGCCGAGCTTTCTTT
TRBJ1-1	15	TRBV5-6	-	-	CASSLAPGGDTEAFF	TGTGCCAGCAGCTTGGCCCCGGGAGGGGACACTGAAGCTTTCTTT
TRBJ1-4	14	TRBV7-2	-	-	CASSRHREFEKLFF	TGTGCCAGCAGCAGACACCGAGAGTTTGAAAAACTGTTTTTT
TRBJ2-5	15	TRBV28	TRBD1	-	CASKIGTGYQETQYF	TGTGCCAGCAAAATCGGGACAGGGTACCAAGAGACCCAGTACTTC
TRBJ1-5	14	TRBV28	-	-	CASSPGQSNQPQHF	TGTGCCAGCAGCCCTGGACAGAGCAATCAGCCCCAGCATTTT